This paragraph covers one T cell receptor (beta chain) sequence. What it recognizes is unknown. The sample originates from a study of T-cell memory formation after mild COVID-19. Notes on the study in general: CD4+ bias marked clones expanding day 15 to 37, unlike balanced contracting clones. CD4+ contracting clones lay mainly in CM and EM, CD8+ ones in EMRA. Memory from before infection featured some responding clones, which suggests cross-reactive memory joined. Day 37-peaking second-wave clones had unconfirmed SARS-CoV-2 specificity.

TCRdb used MiXCR to reprocess the 5' RACE reads, holding one entry per CDR3 protein. The sample shows 190,000 or so distinct CDR3 sequences, around 21% of them seen only once. Source material: PBMCs or a T cell subset sorted from them (not recorded which). This TCR was recovered from an adult woman who had mild COVID-19 (a few samples of this study predate the infection). Cell type and time point are not known.

The CDR3 nucleotides read TGCAGTGCTACACTAGCGGGGGTACACGAGCAGTACTTC. Amino acids: CSATLAGVHEQYF. V and J are TRBV20-1 and TRBJ2-7, with TRBD2 matching 11 bases. Germline V lookup: CDR1 DFQATT, CDR2 SNEGSKA (reference sequence). V was pared by 4 bases and J by 5 bases, with 4 bases of the junction left unmatched. The CDR3 has 13 residues.